These T cell receptor beta chains were read from a single sample in a study of cytomegalovirus exposure and HLA in healthy donors. Using immunoSEQ multiplex PCR, the repertoire was profiled, and TCRdb retains in-frame clones only, with some absent. Counted here are fewer than 200,000 clones, 76% occurring once; the ten biggest clones make up roughly 1.4%. Sequencing used PBMCs. The source of these receptors is a man in his 60s in good health and CMV-seronegative. Both conserved end residues are part of each CDR3. D genes are given only for firm matches. Rows may omit the clone size; those that give it use once, few, many or a size class.

d_call	clone_size	v_call	j_call	cdr3_aa	cdr3_nt
.	.	TRBV7-2	TRBJ1-1	CASSLVGGGGTEAFF	TGTGCCAGCAGCTTAGTCGGAGGGGGGGGCACTGAAGCTTTCTTT
.	.	TRBV30	TRBJ2-5	CAWSLLQGRQETQYF	TGTGCCTGGAGTCTTCTACAGGGGAGGCAAGAGACCCAGTACTTC
.	.	TRBV5-1	TRBJ2-3	CASSWSVGGPSTDTQYF	TGCGCCAGCAGCTGGAGCGTTGGGGGCCCTAGCACAGATACGCAGTATTTT
.	.	TRBV5-1	TRBJ2-1	CASSLVGGGEQFF	TGCGCCAGCAGCTTGGTTGGCGGAGGTGAGCAGTTCTTC
TRBD2	.	TRBV27	TRBJ2-3	CASRALAGGDTQYF	TGTGCCAGCAGAGCCCTAGCGGGAGGGGATACGCAGTATTTT
.	few	TRBV10-1	TRBJ2-4	CASRRNILGEKDIQYF	TGCGCCAGCAGGCGAAACATACTGGGAGAGAAGGACATTCAGTACTTC
.	.	TRBV27	TRBJ1-1	CASSLSGPPMNTEAFF	TGTGCCAGCAGTTTAAGCGGCCCCCCCATGAACACTGAAGCTTTCTTT
.	once	TRBV6-5	TRBJ2-2	CASTRGAKGSGELFF	TGTGCCAGCACACGGGGGGCCAAGGGGTCCGGGGAGCTGTTTTTT
TRBD2	.	TRBV27	TRBJ2-7	CASSWGLAGVYEQYF	TGTGCCAGCAGTTGGGGCCTAGCGGGGGTCTACGAGCAGTACTTC
.	.	TRBV5-1	TRBJ2-2	CASGLGGPGELFF	TGCGCCAGCGGCTTAGGGGGTCCCGGGGAGCTGTTTTTT
.	.	TRBV28	TRBJ1-4	CASSLGGRGREKLFF	TGTGCCAGCAGTCTCGGAGGCAGGGGAAGAGAAAAACTGTTTTTT
.	.	TRBV28	TRBJ1-5	CASSLSLGGQPQHF	TGTGCCAGCAGTTTGTCTCTGGGAGGTCAGCCCCAGCATTTT
.	.	TRBV7-3	TRBJ2-7	CASSYGGTGEQYF	TGTGCCAGCAGCTACGGGGGTACGGGTGAGCAGTACTTC
.	.	TRBV29-1	TRBJ2-3	CSVEGGHTDTQYF	TGCAGCGTAGAGGGGGGGCACACAGATACGCAGTATTTT
.	.	TRBV5-5	TRBJ1-2	CACSPPVREYYGYTF	TGTGCCTGTTCCCCCCCCGTCCGGGAGTACTATGGCTACACCTTC
.	.	TRBV30	TRBJ2-3	CAWSSSADTQYF	TGTGCCTGGAGTAGTAGTGCAGATACGCAGTATTTT
.	.	TRBV6-1	TRBJ2-3	CARTFSGTDTQYF	TGTGCCAGAACTTTTTCGGGCACAGATACGCAGTATTTT
TRBD2	.	TRBV5-1	TRBJ2-5	CASSWQSGGRETQYF	TGCGCCAGCAGCTGGCAGAGCGGGGGACGGGAGACCCAGTACTTC
TRBD2	few	TRBV4-1	TRBJ2-2	CASSHLTQLREVPGELFF	TGCGCCAGCAGCCACCTAACGCAGTTACGGGAGGTCCCCGGGGAGCTGTTTTTT
TRBD2	few	TRBV9	TRBJ2-1	CASSVGSSGEGEQFF	TGTGCCAGCAGCGTAGGTAGTAGCGGGGAGGGGGAGCAGTTCTTC
.	.	TRBV11-2	TRBJ2-1	CASSQGLYNEQFF	TGTGCCAGCAGCCAGGGACTTTACAATGAGCAGTTCTTC
.	.	TRBV5-6	TRBJ2-7	CASSSLGAIYEQYF	TGTGCCAGCAGTTCTTTGGGGGCGATTTACGAGCAGTACTTC
TRBD2	.	TRBV2	TRBJ2-2	CAGKPGLAGTGELFF	TGTGCCGGAAAGCCGGGACTAGCGGGAACCGGGGAGCTGTTTTTT
.	few	TRBV27	TRBJ2-1	CASSLRGGTPINEQFF	TGTGCCAGCAGTTTAAGGGGCGGGACTCCCATCAATGAGCAGTTCTTC
.	.	TRBV6-5	TRBJ1-3	CASSYAGSSGNTIYF	TGTGCCAGCAGTTACGCGGGGTCCTCTGGAAACACCATATATTTT
.	few	TRBV4-1	TRBJ1-4	CASSLRGGEKLFF	TGCGCCAGCAGCCTGCGTGGGGGGGAAAAACTGTTTTTT
.	.	TRBV28	TRBJ1-1	CASSAGGMNTEAFF	TGTGCCAGCAGCGCGGGGGGAATGAACACTGAAGCTTTCTTT
TRBD1	.	TRBV11-2	TRBJ2-7	CASSLNLGQGQHEQYF	TGTGCCAGCAGCTTAAACTTGGGACAGGGTCAGCACGAGCAGTACTTC
.	.	TRBV7-9	TRBJ2-7	CASSLEPGWQGPSYEQYF	TGTGCCAGCAGCTTAGAGCCGGGCTGGCAGGGGCCTTCCTACGAGCAGTACTTC
TRBD2	once	TRBV7-2	TRBJ2-1	CASSSSLAGGYNEQFF	TGTGCCAGCAGCTCGTCACTAGCGGGGGGATACAATGAGCAGTTCTTC
TRBD1	once	TRBV6-6	TRBJ2-3	CASSPPGQGGTDTQYF	TGTGCCAGCAGCCCACCGGGACAGGGGGGCACAGATACGCAGTATTTT
.	.	TRBV12-5	TRBJ2-1	CASGIGAGNEQFF	TGTGCTAGTGGTATTGGGGCAGGCAATGAGCAGTTCTTC
TRBD2	once	TRBV5-8	TRBJ2-5	CASQDWAGGLRETQYF	TGTGCCAGCCAAGACTGGGCGGGAGGGCTCAGGGAGACCCAGTACTTC
TRBD1	.	TRBV5-1	TRBJ2-3	CASSSGQGYTQYF	TGCGCCAGCAGCTCAGGACAGGGCTATACGCAGTATTTT
TRBD2	once	TRBV30	TRBJ2-5	CAWRLAGAGETQYF	TGTGCCTGGAGACTAGCGGGGGCGGGAGAGACCCAGTACTTC
.	.	TRBV28	TRBJ1-6	CASSFPGGVGSYNSPLHF	TGTGCCAGCAGTTTCCCCGGGGGGGTAGGGTCCTATAATTCACCCCTCCACTTT
TRBD1	.	TRBV5-6	TRBJ2-2	CASSFDRGFGGELFF	TGTGCCAGCAGCTTCGACAGGGGCTTTGGCGGGGAGCTGTTTTTT
.	.	TRBV6-5	TRBJ1-1	CASTSQSTEAFF	TGTGCCAGCACTTCCCAGTCCACTGAAGCTTTCTTT
TRBD1	.	TRBV18	TRBJ2-1	CASSPTPGQGAPNYNEQFF	TGTGCCAGCTCACCAACCCCGGGACAGGGGGCGCCTAACTACAATGAGCAGTTCTTC
TRBD2	few	TRBV28	TRBJ2-2	CASSFAGVNTGELFF	TGTGCCAGCAGTTTCGCGGGGGTTAACACCGGGGAGCTGTTTTTT
.	.	TRBV6-1	TRBJ1-5	CASSEYAGLANQPQHF	TGTGCCAGCAGTGAATATGCGGGTTTGGCCAATCAGCCCCAGCATTTT
.	.	TRBV6-5	TRBJ2-2	CASSYGGYTGELFF	TGTGCCAGCAGTTACGGGGGGTACACCGGGGAGCTGTTTTTT